This T cell receptor (beta chain) originates from a study of radiotherapy plus CTLA-4 blockade in lung cancer. The wider study: Of the patients, about 20% showed objective responses and roughly 31% attained disease control. General observations from the study: Interferon-beta and early blood T cell clone dynamics reportedly predicted response best. The study found tumor-derived TCR clones expanded in blood after radiotherapy plus ipilimumab.

About this clone: Its antigen is still unknown.

The trim removed 5 bases at V and 2 bases at J, leaving 12 bases unmatched. Germline V gene lookup returns CDR1 MNHEY and CDR2 SMNVEV (reference sequence). The CDR3 totals 18 residues. Using immunoSEQ multiplex PCR, the repertoire was profiled, and TCRdb retains in-frame clones only, with some absent. The repertoire holds about 98,000 clones, with 82% as singletons. This TCR derives from a human donor with non-small cell lung cancer who had a partial response to radiotherapy plus ipilimumab. The chain carries TRBV27 and TRBJ1-5, with TRBD1 matching 10 bases. The source was peripheral blood, collected from a patient treated with radiotherapy plus ipilimumab. For the CDR3, the DNA is TGTGCCAGCAGTGCCCGCCCCCCCGGGACAGGGGGCAATCAGCCCCAGCATTTT. This gives the protein CASSARPPGTGGNQPQHF.